One sample yielded the 21 T cell receptor beta chains listed below, sequenced in a study of T cell changes during pregnancy in multiple sclerosis. The repertoire was sequenced with immunoSEQ multiplex PCR; TCRdb's copy has only in-frame clones and lacks some. The sample includes 50,000 to 60,000 clones, roughly nine tenths of them seen just once. The starting material was CD4+ T cells from peripheral blood mononuclear cells, obtained in the first trimester of pregnancy. The receptors originated from a female donor with multiple sclerosis, enrolled in a pregnancy study.

This clone was picked up one time. V and J are TRBV4-1 and TRBJ2-1, with D possibly being TRBD2 (6 bases). This CDR3 has 15 amino acids. In germline, CDR1 is MGHRA, CDR2 YSYEKL. The germline V and J ends were trimmed by 1 base and 4 bases, with 11 bases remaining between them. CDR3 region: CASSQGGAGYNEQFF. As DNA, the CDR3 is TGCGCCAGCAGCCAAGGAGGCGCGGGGTACAATGAGCAGTTCTTC.

The V call is TRBV7-9, the J call TRBJ1-2; possible D gene TRBD1, 6 bases. The CDR3 has 16 amino acids. Germline values: CDR1 SEHNR, CDR2 FQNEAQ (reference sequence). V gave up 1 base and J gave up 6 bases, with 18 bases separating them. The CDR3 reads CASSLEGGDWGHGYTF. The CDR3 DNA reads as TGTGCCAGCAGCTTAGAAGGAGGCGACTGGGGGCATGGCTACACCTTC.

The chain has TRBV18 and TRBJ2-5, with D possibly being TRBD2 (7 bases). V lost 3 bases and J lost 5, with 13 bases in between. This CDR3 spans 14 amino acids. In germline, CDR1 is KGHSH, CDR2 LQKENI. In DNA form, the CDR3 reads TGTGCCAGCTCACCGGGAGGGGGAGTGGAGACCCAGTACTTC. It yields the protein CASSPGGGVETQYF.

This clone was recorded a few times. This rearrangement joins TRBV6-1 to TRBJ1-5; TRBD1 might be the D (6 bases). Trimming removed 4 bases from V and 2 bases from J, with 6 bases in between. Germline V gives CDR1 MNHNS, CDR2 SASEGT. The CDR3 has 13 residues. DNA for the CDR3: TGTGCCAGCAGTGCAGGGGGCAATCAGCCCCAGCATTTT. Translated: CASSAGGNQPQHF.

The chain employs TRBV5-6 and TRBJ2-1, with D possibly matching TRBD1 (5 bases). This CDR3 is built from 15 residues. Germline CDR1 SGHDT, CDR2 YYEEEE. Trimming left V 1 base short and J 7 bases short, with 15 bases between. CDR3 sequence (DNA): TGTGCCAGCAGCTTGAACAGGTGGGCAGGGAATGAGCAGTTCTTC. Amino acid sequence: CASSLNRWAGNEQFF. Looking up the rest from reference TRBV5-6 and TRBJ2-1 gives the full variable domain: DAGVTQSPTHLIKTRGQQVTLRCSPKSGHDTVSWYQQALGQGPQFIFQYYEEEERQRGNFPDRFSGHQFPNYSSELNVNALLLGDSALYLCASSLNRWAGNEQFFGPGTRLTVL.

The rearrangement links TRBV28 to TRBJ2-3, with TRBD2 matching over 7 bases. Germline V lookup: CDR1 MDHEN, CDR2 SYDVKM. The length of the CDR3 is 15 residues. V was clipped by 2 bases and J by 2 bases; unmatched bases: 4. The CDR3 nucleotides read TGTGCCAGCAGTTTACCGGGGGGTTTCACAGATACGCAGTATTTT. Translating it yields CASSLPGGFTDTQYF.

The V and J genes are TRBV14 and TRBJ1-1, with a weak D call TRBD1 (6 bases). CDR1 SGHDN and CDR2 FVKESK come from the germline V gene. The CDR3 is 16 residues long. The germline V and J ends were trimmed by 2 bases and 1 base, with 14 bases remaining between them. In DNA form, the CDR3 reads TGTGCCAGCAGCCAACCGGGCAGGGGTCGGAACACTGAAGCTTTCTTT. Protein product: CASSQPGRGRNTEAFF. Complete variable domain (other parts from reference TRBV14 and TRBJ1-1): EAGVTQFPSHSVIEKGQTVTLRCDPISGHDNLYWYRRVMGKEIKFLLHFVKESKQDESGMPNNRFLAERTGGTYSTLKVQPAELEDSGVYFCASSQPGRGRNTEAFFGQGTRLTVV.

The chain joins TRBV30 to TRBJ2-7; TRBD1 matches 7 bases. Losses at the gene ends were 5 bases for V and 2 bases for J; bases not matched to a gene: 9. Germline assignment: CDR1 GTSNPN and CDR2 SVGIG (reference sequence). The CDR3 runs to 14 residues. In nucleotides, the CDR3 is TGTGCCTGGGGGTCCGGGACAGCCGCCTACGAGCAGTACTTC. Amino acids: CAWGSGTAAYEQYF.

The V call is TRBV7-2, the J call TRBJ1-1; no reliable D call. Germline CDR1 and CDR2: SGHTA and FQGNSA. Trimming pared 4 bases from V and 4 bases from J, leaving 10 bases between. This CDR3 contains 13 residues. DNA for the CDR3: TGTGCCAGCAGCTCCCAACGGGTCACTGAAGCTTTCTTT. It is translated as CASSSQRVTEAFF. Based on the CDR3 plus reference TRBV7-2 and TRBJ1-1, the full variable domain is GAGVSQSPSNKVTEKGKDVELRCDPISGHTALYWYRQSLGQGLEFLIYFQGNSAPDKSGLPSDRFSAERTGGSVSTLTIQRTQQEDSAVYLCASSSQRVTEAFFGQGTRLTVV.

This chain uses TRBV28 with TRBJ1-1, with TRBD1 matching 7 bases. CDR1 is MDHEN and CDR2 is SYDVKM in the germline V gene. The V and J ends lost 4 bases and 7 bases, in that order; junction bases with no gene match: 12. This CDR3 has 15 amino acids. The CDR3 here is CASSSMTGSPNEAFF. In DNA form, the CDR3 reads TGTGCCAGCAGTTCCATGACAGGGTCCCCTAATGAAGCTTTCTTT.

The V and J genes are TRBV6-1 and TRBJ2-5; D gene unclear. The germline CDR1 and CDR2 sequences are MNHNS and SASEGT. The CDR3 is 12 residues long. Deletions cut 5 bases from V and 5 bases from J, with 9 bases between. The chain's CDR3 is CASSSSSETQYF. The CDR3 nucleotides are TGTGCCAGCAGTTCGTCCTCGGAGACCCAGTACTTC.

The V gene is TRBV5-5, the J gene TRBJ1-2; D remains unclear. Trimming stripped 1 base from V and 7 bases from J, with 11 bases between. This CDR3 contains 13 residues. Germline CDR1 is SGHKS and CDR2 is YYEKEE (reference sequence). DNA of the CDR3: TGTGCCAGCAGCTTGAGAAGCTGGTTTGGCTACACCTTC. This encodes CASSLRSWFGYTF.

J is TRBJ2-2 and V is TRBV7-2, with 12 bases identical to TRBD2. Per the germline V gene, CDR1 is SGHTA and CDR2 is FQGNSA. The CDR3 is made up of 17 amino acids. V shed 5 bases, J shed 4 bases, and the junction held 8 bases outside the gene matches. CDR3 nucleotides: TGTGCCAGCAGCCTACTAGCGGGGGGCCGGGGCACCGGGGAGCTGTTTTTT. Translated: CASSLLAGGRGTGELFF. The full variable domain, in which reference TRBV7-2 and TRBJ2-2 provide the parts outside the CDR3, is GAGVSQSPSNKVTEKGKDVELRCDPISGHTALYWYRQSLGQGLEFLIYFQGNSAPDKSGLPSDRFSAERTGGSVSTLTIQRTQQEDSAVYLCASSLLAGGRGTGELFFGEGSRLTVL.

This chain joins TRBV5-6 and TRBJ2-3, with a possible D match to TRBD1 (6 bases). Per germline, CDR1 SGHDT and CDR2 YYEEEE. Between the trimmed V and J ends, which lost 4 bases and 3 bases, there was a span of 18 bases. The CDR3 consists of 16 residues. Written as DNA, the CDR3 is TGTGCCAGCAGCCTTCCACCCCAGGGGTTTACAGATACGCAGTATTTT. As protein: CASSLPPQGFTDTQYF.

This clone occurred a few times. This chain joins TRBV6-5 and TRBJ1-3, with TRBD1 matching 7 bases. CDR3 size: 13 residues. The germline V gene has CDR1 MNHEY and CDR2 SVGAGI. The V and J ends lost 8 bases and 2 bases, in that order; junction bases with no gene match: 3. CDR3 in amino acids: CASLTGTGNTIYF. CDR3 DNA sequence: TGTGCCAGCCTGACAGGGACTGGAAACACCATATATTTT.

The chain combines TRBV11-2 with TRBJ1-6; 7 positions agree with TRBD1. V shed 4 bases, J shed 6 bases, and the junction held 6 bases outside the gene matches. This CDR3 is built from 15 residues. Per the germline V gene, CDR1 is SGHAT and CDR2 is FQNNGV. The CDR3 loop is CASSSTGTVNSPLHF. For the CDR3, the DNA is TGTGCCAGCAGCTCGACCGGGACAGTTAATTCACCCCTCCACTTT. Variable domain in full (rest from reference TRBV11-2 and TRBJ1-6): EAGVAQSPRYKIIEKRQSVAFWCNPISGHATLYWYQQILGQGPKLLIQFQNNGVVDDSQLPKDRFSAERLKGVDSTLKIQPAKLEDSAVYLCASSSTGTVNSPLHFGNGTRLTVT.

The rearrangement uses TRBV7-2 and TRBJ2-1, with D possibly being TRBD2 (6 bases). The germline V and J ends were trimmed by 4 bases and 9 bases, with 19 bases remaining between them. CDR1 and CDR2 (germline): SGHTA, FQGNSA. The CDR3 totals 15 residues. CDR3 loop: CASSSRERQRIEQFF. The CDR3 nucleotides read TGTGCCAGCAGCTCTCGGGAGCGACAGAGGATTGAGCAGTTCTTC.

This clone was observed many times. The chain joins TRBV19 to TRBJ1-2, with 8 bases that match TRBD1. Unmatched junction bases numbered 8, after V lost 3 bases and J lost 5 bases. The CDR3 has 15 amino acids. The V gene's germline CDR1 is LNHDA and CDR2 SQIVND (reference sequence). As DNA, the CDR3 is TGTGCCAGTAGTATGGGTCCAGGGGGCGTTTATGGCTACACCTTC. Amino acid sequence: CASSMGPGGVYGYTF.

This clone was counted between two and nine times. The chain has TRBV5-1 and TRBJ1-2; D perhaps matches TRBD1 (6 bases). V lost 2 bases and J 4 bases, leaving 12 bases between the germline ends. In germline, CDR1 is SGHRS, CDR2 YFSETQ. CDR3 length equals 14 residues. The CDR3 sequence is CASSLTGSAYGYTF. The CDR3 DNA reads as TGCGCCAGCAGCTTAACAGGGTCTGCCTATGGCTACACCTTC.

In this sample, this clone turned up once. This rearrangement joins TRBV9 to TRBJ2-5; 9 nucleotides match TRBD2. Germline V gene sequence: CDR1 SGDLS, CDR2 YYNGEE. The CDR3 has 15 residues. V lost 1 base and J lost 5; bases outside the gene matches: 6. CDR3 loop: CASSVSSGDGETQYF. CDR3 DNA: TGTGCCAGCAGCGTATCTAGCGGGGATGGGGAGACCCAGTACTTC.

This chain connects TRBV7-2 to TRBJ1-4; weak D call: TRBD1 (6 bases). The length of the CDR3 is 14 residues. The V end lost 5 bases, the J end lost 8 bases, and 15 bases lay between the germline ends. Germline assignment: CDR1 SGHTA and CDR2 FQGNSA. In nucleotides, the CDR3 is TGTGCCAGCAGCCAGACAGGTACCGGCGAAAAACTGTTTTTT. This codes for CASSQTGTGEKLFF.